This TCR beta chain was captured in a study of human T cells and chemical hapten exposure. Study information: Patients additionally received therapeutic doses of diphenylcyclopropenone on the scalp once a week, and this continued throughout the roughly 22-week study.

CDR3 length: 16 residues. Germline CDR1 SQVTM, CDR2 ANQGSEA. V lost 0 bases, J lost 4 bases, and 18 bases lay in between. The time point is: pre-sensitization, week 0. Stated treatment: therapeutic diphenylcyclopropenone sensitization with weekly scalp DPC. The donor pool consisted of alopecia patients aged 18 to 70 years, considered suitable for DPC. Regarding this clonotype: Its antigen is undetermined.

Study-wide results and limits: Healthy individuals' immune responses may differ from those of donors, who had alopecia.

In the authors' methods: Sample TCR totals centred on a median of 95,638, ranging roughly 20,000 to 700,000. TCRdb passed the RACE reads through MiXCR, listing each CDR3 protein once. These V and J calls derive from TCRdb rather than the authors' analysis. The profile shows tens of thousands of distinct CDR3 sequences, 13% to 15% of them singletons. Specimen: whole blood, collected in connection with sensitization to the hapten diphenylcyclopropenone (DPC). The chain recombines TRBV29-1 with TRBJ1-1; unclear D gene. The source is a woman in her 50s with alopecia areata. Some clones in this sample may be carry-over from other donors' samples. CDR3 sequence (DNA): TGCAGCGTTGAAGACCTTAACAAGGGCCGAGGCACTGAAGCTTTCTTT. Its protein is CSVEDLNKGRGTEAFF.